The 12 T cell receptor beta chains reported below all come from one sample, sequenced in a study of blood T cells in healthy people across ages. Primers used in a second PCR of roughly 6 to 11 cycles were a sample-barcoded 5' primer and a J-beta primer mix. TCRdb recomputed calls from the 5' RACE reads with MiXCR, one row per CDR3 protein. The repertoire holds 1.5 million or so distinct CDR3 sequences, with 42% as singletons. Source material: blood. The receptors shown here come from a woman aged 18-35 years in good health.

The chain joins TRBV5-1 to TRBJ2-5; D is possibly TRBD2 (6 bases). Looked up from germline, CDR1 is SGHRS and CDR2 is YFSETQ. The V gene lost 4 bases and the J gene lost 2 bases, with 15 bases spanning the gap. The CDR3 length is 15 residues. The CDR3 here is CASSRSGVKQETQYF. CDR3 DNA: TGCGCCAGCAGCCGGTCGGGAGTAAAGCAAGAGACCCAGTACTTC.

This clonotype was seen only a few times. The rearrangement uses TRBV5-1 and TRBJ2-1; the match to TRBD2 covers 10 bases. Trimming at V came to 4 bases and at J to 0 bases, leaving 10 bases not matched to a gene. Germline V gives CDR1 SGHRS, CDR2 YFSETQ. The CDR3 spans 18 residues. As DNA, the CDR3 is TGCGCCAGCAGCCCACCGGGACTAGCGTTGAGCTCCTACAATGAGCAGTTCTTC. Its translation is CASSPPGLALSSYNEQFF.

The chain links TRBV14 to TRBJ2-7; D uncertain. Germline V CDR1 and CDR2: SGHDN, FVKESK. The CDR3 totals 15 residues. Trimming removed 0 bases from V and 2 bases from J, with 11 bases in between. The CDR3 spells CASSQDPSLPYEQYF. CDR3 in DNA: TGTGCCAGCAGCCAAGATCCCTCTCTTCCCTACGAGCAGTACTTC. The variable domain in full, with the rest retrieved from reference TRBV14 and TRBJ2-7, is EAGVTQFPSHSVIEKGQTVTLRCDPISGHDNLYWYRRVMGKEIKFLLHFVKESKQDESGMPNNRFLAERTGGTYSTLKVQPAELEDSGVYFCASSQDPSLPYEQYFGPGTRLTVT.

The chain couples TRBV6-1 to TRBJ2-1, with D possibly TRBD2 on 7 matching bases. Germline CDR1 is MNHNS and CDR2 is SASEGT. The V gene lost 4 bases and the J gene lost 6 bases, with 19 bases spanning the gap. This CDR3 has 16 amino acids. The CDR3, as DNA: TGTGCCAGCAGTGCCTGGGGGAGGGGGGGATTCAATGAGCAGTTCTTC. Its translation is CASSAWGRGGFNEQFF.

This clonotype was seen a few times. DNA for the CDR3: TGTGCCAGCAGTCCTATCGGCGGGAATTACGAGCAGTACTTC. Its protein is CASSPIGGNYEQYF. The chain recombines TRBV6-5 with TRBJ2-7; weak D call: TRBD2 (6 bases). Germline values: CDR1 MNHEY, CDR2 SVGAGI. V was trimmed by 5 bases and J by 4 bases, leaving 15 bases between them. CDR3 length: 14 residues.

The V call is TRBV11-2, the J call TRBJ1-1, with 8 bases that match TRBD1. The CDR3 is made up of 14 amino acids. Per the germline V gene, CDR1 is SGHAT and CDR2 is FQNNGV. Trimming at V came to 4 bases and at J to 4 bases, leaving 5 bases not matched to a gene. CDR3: CASSWDRRGTEAFF. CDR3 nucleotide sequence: TGTGCCAGCAGCTGGGACAGGAGGGGCACTGAAGCTTTCTTT.

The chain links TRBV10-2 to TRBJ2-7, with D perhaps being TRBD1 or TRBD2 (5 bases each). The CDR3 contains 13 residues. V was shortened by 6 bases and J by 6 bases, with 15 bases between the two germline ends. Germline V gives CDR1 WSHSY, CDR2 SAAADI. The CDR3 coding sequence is TGCGCCAGCAGCGAACAGGCCCGGGGCGAGCAGTACTTC. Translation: CASSEQARGEQYF.

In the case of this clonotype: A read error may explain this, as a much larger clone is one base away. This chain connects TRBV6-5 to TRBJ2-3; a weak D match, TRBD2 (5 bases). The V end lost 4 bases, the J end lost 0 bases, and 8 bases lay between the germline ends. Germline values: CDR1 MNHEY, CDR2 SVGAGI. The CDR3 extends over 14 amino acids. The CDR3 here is CASSFGVSTDTQYF. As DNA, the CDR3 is TGTGCCAGCAGTTTCGGGGTCAGCACAGATACGCAGTATTTT.

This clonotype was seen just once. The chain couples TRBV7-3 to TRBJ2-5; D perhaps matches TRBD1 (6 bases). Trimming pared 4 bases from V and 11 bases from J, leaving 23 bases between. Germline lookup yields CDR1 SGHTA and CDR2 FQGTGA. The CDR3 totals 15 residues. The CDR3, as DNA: TGTGCCAGCAGCTCCCCGGGGCAGGGATCAGGGGAGCAGTACTTC. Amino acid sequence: CASSSPGQGSGEQYF.

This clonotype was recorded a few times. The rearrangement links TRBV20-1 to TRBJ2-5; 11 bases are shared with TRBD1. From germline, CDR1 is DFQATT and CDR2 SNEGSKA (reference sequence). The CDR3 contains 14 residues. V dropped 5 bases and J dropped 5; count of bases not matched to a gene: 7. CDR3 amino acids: CSACRTGGRETQYF. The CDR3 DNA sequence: TGCAGTGCTTGTCGGACAGGGGGCCGGGAGACCCAGTACTTC.

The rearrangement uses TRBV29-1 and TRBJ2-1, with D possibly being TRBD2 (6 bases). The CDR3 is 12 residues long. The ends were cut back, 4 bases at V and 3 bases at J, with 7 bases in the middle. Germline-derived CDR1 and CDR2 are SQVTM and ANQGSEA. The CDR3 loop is CSVAGGYNEQFF. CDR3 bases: TGCAGCGTTGCCGGGGGCTACAATGAGCAGTTCTTC.

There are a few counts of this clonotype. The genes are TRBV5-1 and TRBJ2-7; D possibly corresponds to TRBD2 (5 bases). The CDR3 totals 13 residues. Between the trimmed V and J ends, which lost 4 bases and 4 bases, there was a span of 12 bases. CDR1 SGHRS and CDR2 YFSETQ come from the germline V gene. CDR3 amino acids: CASSDQPGYEQYF. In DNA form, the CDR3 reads TGCGCCAGCAGCGACCAGCCGGGGTACGAGCAGTACTTC.